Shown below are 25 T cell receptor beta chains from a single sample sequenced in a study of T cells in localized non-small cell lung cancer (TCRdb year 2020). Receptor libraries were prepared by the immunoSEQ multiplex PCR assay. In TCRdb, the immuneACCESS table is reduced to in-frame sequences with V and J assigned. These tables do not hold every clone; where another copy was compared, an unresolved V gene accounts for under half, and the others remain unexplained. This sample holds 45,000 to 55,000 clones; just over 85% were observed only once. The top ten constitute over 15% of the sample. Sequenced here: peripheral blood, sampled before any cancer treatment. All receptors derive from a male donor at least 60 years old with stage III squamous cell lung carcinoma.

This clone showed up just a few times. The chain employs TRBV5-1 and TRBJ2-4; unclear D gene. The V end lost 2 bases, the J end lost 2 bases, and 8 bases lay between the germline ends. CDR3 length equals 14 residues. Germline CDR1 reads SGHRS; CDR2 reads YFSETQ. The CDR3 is CASSLGTTKNIQYF. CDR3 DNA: TGCGCCAGCAGCTTAGGCACAACCAAAAACATTCAGTACTTC.

This CDR3 reads CASSLGPGRTEAFF. CDR3 nucleotide sequence: TGTGCCAGCAGCTTGGGTCCAGGGCGTACTGAAGCTTTCTTT. V and J are TRBV5-5 and TRBJ1-1; possibly TRBD1 for D (5 bases). The V end was cut by 0 bases, the J end by 5 bases, with 11 bases between. CDR3 size: 14 residues. Germline V gene data show CDR1 as SGHKS and CDR2 as YYEKEE (reference sequence).

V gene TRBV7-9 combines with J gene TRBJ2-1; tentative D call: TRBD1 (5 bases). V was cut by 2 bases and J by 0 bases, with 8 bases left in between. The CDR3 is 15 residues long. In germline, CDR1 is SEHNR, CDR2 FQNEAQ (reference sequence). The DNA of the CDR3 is TGTGCCAGCAGCTTAATGGGGCCCTCCTACAATGAGCAGTTCTTC. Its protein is CASSLMGPSYNEQFF.

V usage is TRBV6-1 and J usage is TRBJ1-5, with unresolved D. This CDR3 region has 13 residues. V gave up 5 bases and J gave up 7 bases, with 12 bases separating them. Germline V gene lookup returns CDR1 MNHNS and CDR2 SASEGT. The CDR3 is CASSLMVDQPQHF. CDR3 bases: TGTGCCAGCAGTCTAATGGTTGACCAGCCCCAGCATTTT.

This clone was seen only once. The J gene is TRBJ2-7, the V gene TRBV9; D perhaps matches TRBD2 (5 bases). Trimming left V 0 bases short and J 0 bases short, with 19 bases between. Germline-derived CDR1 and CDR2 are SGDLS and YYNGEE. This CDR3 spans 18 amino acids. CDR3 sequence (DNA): TGTGCCAGCAGCGTAGGAAGGCCTCGGGAAGCCAGCTCCTACGAGCAGTACTTC. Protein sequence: CASSVGRPREASSYEQYF. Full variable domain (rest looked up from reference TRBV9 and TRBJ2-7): DSGVTQTPKHLITATGQRVTLRCSPRSGDLSVYWYQQSLDQGLQFLIQYYNGEERAKGNILERFSAQQFPDLHSELNLSSLELGDSALYFCASSVGRPREASSYEQYFGPGTRLTVT.

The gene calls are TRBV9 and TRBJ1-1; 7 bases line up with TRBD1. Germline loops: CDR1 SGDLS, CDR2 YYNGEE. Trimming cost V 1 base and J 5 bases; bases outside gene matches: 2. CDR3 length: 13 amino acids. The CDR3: CASSVSGGTEAFF. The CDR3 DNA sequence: TGTGCCAGCAGCGTATCAGGGGGAACTGAAGCTTTCTTT. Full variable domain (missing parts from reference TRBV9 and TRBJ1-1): DSGVTQTPKHLITATGQRVTLRCSPRSGDLSVYWYQQSLDQGLQFLIQYYNGEERAKGNILERFSAQQFPDLHSELNLSSLELGDSALYFCASSVSGGTEAFFGQGTRLTVV.

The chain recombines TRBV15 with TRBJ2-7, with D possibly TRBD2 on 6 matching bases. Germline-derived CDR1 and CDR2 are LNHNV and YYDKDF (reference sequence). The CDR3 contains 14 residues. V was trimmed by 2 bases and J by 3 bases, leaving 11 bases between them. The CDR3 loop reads CATSRLGLLYEQYF. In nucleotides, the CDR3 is TGTGCCACCAGCAGACTGGGACTGCTCTACGAGCAGTACTTC.

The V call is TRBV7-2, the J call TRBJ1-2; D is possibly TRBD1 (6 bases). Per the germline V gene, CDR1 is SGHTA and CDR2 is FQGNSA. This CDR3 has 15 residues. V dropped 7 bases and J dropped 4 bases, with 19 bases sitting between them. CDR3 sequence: CASTSPKGGVYGYTF. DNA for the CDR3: TGTGCCAGCACATCCCCCAAGGGGGGCGTCTATGGCTACACCTTC.

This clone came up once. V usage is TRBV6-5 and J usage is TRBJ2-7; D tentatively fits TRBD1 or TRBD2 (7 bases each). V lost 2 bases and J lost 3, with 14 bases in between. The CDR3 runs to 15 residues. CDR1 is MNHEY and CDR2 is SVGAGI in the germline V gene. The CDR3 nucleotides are TGTGCCAGCAGTTACGGTTCAGGGGGGGTCTACGAGCAGTACTTC. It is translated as CASSYGSGGVYEQYF.

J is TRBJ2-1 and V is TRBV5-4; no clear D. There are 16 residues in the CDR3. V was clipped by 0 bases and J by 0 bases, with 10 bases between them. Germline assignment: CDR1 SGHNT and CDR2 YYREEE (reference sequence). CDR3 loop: CASSLELMSSYNEQFF. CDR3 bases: TGTGCCAGCAGCTTGGAACTCATGAGCTCCTACAATGAGCAGTTCTTC.

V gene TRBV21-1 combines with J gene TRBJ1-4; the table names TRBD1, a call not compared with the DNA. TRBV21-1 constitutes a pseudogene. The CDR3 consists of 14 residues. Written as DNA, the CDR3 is TGTGCCAGCAGCAGGGGGCTGAGTAATGAAAAACTGTTTTTT. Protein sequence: CASSRGLSNEKLFF.

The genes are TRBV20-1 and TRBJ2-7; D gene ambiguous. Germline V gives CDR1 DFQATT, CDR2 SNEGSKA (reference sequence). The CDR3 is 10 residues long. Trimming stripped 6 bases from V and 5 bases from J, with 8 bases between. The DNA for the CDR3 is TGCAGTGCGGTACTTAACGAGCAGTACTTC. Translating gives CSAVLNEQYF.

This chain's CDR3 is CASTIKEGIQVTQYF. In nucleotides, the CDR3 is TGTGCCAGCACCATTAAAGAGGGGATTCAGGTGACCCAGTACTTC. The V and J genes are TRBV6-6 and TRBJ2-5; possibly TRBD1 or TRBD2 for D (5 bases each). Trimming pared 7 bases from V and 7 bases from J, leaving 22 bases between. This CDR3 spans 15 amino acids. Germline V gene data show CDR1 as MNHNY and CDR2 as SVGAGI (reference sequence).

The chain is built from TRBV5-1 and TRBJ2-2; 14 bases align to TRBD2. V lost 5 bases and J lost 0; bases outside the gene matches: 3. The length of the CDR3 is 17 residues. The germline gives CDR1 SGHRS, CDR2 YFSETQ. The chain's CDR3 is CASSGLAGGSNTGELFF. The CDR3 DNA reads TGCGCCAGCAGTGGACTAGCGGGAGGTTCGAACACCGGGGAGCTGTTTTTT. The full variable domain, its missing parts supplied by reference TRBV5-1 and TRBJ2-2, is KAGVTQTPRYLIKTRGQQVTLSCSPISGHRSVSWYQQTPGQGLQFLFEYFSETQRNKGNFPGRFSGRQFSNSRSEMNVSTLELGDSALYLCASSGLAGGSNTGELFFGEGSRLTVL.

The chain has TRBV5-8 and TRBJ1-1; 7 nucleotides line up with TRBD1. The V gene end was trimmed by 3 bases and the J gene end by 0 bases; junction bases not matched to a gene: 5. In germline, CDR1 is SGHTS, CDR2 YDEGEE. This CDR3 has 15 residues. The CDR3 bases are TGTGCCAGCAGCTCCGGGACAGCCATGAACACTGAAGCTTTCTTT. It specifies CASSSGTAMNTEAFF.

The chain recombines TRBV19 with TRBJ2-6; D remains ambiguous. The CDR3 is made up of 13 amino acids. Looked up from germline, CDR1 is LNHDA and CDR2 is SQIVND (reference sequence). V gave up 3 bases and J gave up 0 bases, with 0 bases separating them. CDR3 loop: CASSISGANVLTF. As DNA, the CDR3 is TGTGCCAGTAGTATCTCTGGGGCCAACGTCCTGACTTTC.

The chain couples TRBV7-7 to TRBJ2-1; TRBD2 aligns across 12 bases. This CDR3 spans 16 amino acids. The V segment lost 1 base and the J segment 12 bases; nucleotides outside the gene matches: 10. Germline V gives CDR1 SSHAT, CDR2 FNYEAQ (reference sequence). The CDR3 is CASSLDLTGLAGRQFF. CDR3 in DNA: TGTGCCAGCAGCTTAGACCTTACGGGACTAGCGGGTCGGCAGTTCTTC.

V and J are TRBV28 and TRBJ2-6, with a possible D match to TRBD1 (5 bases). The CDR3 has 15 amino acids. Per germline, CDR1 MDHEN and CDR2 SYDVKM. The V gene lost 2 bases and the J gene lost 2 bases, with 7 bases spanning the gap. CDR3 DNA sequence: TGTGCCAGCAGTTTAACAGGCACTGGGGCCAACGTCCTGACTTTC. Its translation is CASSLTGTGANVLTF.

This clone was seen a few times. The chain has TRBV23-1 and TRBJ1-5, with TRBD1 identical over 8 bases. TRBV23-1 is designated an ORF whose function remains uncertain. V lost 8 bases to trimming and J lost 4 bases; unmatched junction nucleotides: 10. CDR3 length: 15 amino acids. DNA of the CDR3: TGCGCCAGCCGACGGACAGGGAAGGAAAATCAGCCCCAGCATTTT. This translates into CASRRTGKENQPQHF.

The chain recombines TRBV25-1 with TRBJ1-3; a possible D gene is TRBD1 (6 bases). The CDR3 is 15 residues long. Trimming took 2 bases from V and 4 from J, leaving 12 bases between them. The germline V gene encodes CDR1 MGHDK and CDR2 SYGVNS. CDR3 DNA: TGTGCCAGCAGTGAAACAGGGTGGAAAGGAAACACCATATATTTT. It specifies CASSETGWKGNTIYF.

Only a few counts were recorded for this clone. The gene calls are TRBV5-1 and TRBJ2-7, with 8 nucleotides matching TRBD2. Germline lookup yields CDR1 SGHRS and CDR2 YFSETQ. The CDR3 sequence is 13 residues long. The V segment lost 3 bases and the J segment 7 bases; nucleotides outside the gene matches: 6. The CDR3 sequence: CASSSGGAGEQYF. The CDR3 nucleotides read TGCGCCAGCAGCTCCGGGGGGGCCGGGGAGCAGTACTTC. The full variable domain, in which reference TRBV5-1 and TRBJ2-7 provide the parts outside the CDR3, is KAGVTQTPRYLIKTRGQQVTLSCSPISGHRSVSWYQQTPGQGLQFLFEYFSETQRNKGNFPGRFSGRQFSNSRSEMNVSTLELGDSALYLCASSSGGAGEQYFGPGTRLTVT.

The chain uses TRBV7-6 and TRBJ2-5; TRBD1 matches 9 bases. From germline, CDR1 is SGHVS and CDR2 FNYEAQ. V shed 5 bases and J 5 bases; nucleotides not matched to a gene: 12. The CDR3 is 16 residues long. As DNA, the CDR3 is TGTGCCAGCAGCCCCCCCGGGACAGGGACTTTGGAGACCCAGTACTTC. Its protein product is CASSPPGTGTLETQYF.

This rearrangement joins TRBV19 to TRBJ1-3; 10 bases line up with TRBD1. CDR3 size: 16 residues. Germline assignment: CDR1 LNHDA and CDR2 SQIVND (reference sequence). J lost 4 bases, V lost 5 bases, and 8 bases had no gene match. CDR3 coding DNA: TGTGCCAGTAGTCCGGGACAGGGGAGCCCGGGAAACACCATATATTTT. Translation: CASSPGQGSPGNTIYF.

The CDR3 reads CASKTGTLDGELFF. The DNA for the CDR3 is TGTGCCAGTAAAACCGGGACACTTGACGGGGAGCTGTTTTTT. The chain combines TRBV19 with TRBJ2-2, with D possibly matching TRBD1 (6 bases). This CDR3 has 14 amino acids. Trimming removed 7 bases from V and 7 bases from J, with 16 bases in between. CDR1 and CDR2 (germline): LNHDA, SQIVND (reference sequence). The variable domain in full, with the rest retrieved from reference TRBV19 and TRBJ2-2, is DGGITQSPKYLFRKEGQNVTLSCEQNLNHDAMYWYRQDPGQGLRLIYYSQIVNDFQKGDIAEGYSVSREKKESFPLTVTSAQKNPTAFYLCASKTGTLDGELFFGEGSRLTVL.

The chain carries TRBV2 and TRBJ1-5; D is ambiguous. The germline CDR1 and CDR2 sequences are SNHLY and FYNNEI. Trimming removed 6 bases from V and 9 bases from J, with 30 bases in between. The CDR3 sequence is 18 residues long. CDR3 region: CASSRDGHGILGGRPQHF. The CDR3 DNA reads TGTGCCAGCAGCCGCGACGGTCATGGCATTTTAGGTGGGCGGCCCCAGCATTTT.